This T cell receptor (beta chain) was captured in a study of shared clonotypes between healthy human individuals (dated by TCRdb to between 2020 and 2021). Context from the whole study: The cohort included three men and a couple of women between 18 and 49 years of age. For each donor, CD4 naive and CD4 memory were each given three plates, CD8 naive was given two plates, and CD8 memory was given one plate. The study deeply sequenced blood TCR repertoires of about 5 healthy adults to estimate repertoire size and the extent of clonotype sharing between individuals. To increase sequencing depth and limit assay-specific biases, different laboratories used diverse techniques to prepare libraries and sequence TCR repertoires. Per donor, leukapheresis produced somewhere between about 0.94 and 10 billion PBMCs.

CD8 naive samples were obtained by positive selection for CCR7 among CD45RO-negative cells, yielding a CD45RA+CCR7+ population from which TemRA cells were excluded. Donors were healthy HIV-negative adults with no recently reported acute infections or vaccinations. Every donor was a Caucasian adult living in Nashville, Tennessee, USA. Blood was collected by leukapheresis, and PBMCs were isolated by Ficoll-Histopaque density gradient centrifugation and then cryopreserved in liquid nitrogen vapor phase. Analytical flow cytometry was used to check the purity and quantity of each magnetically sorted T cell population. Genomic DNA was isolated from each sorted fraction and quantified by UV absorbance on a Nanodrop 2000c. Using the deep immunoSEQ assay, multiplex PCR amplified TCR CDR3 regions from genomic DNA. Genomic DNA extracted from each cell subset was distributed evenly over all wells of several immunoSEQ 96-well plates, and each plate served as one replicate. Each replicate PCR for sorted subsets received about 0.2 ug genomic DNA, equal to roughly 30,000 T cell genomes. Purified libraries were quantified with a Qubit 3.0 fluorometer, sized on a Bioanalyzer 2100, and re-quantified with the KAPA Library Quantification kit. Every immunoSEQ 96-well plate was sequenced on a dedicated single-read 150-cycle Illumina NextSeq 550 flow cell. The original methods were these. The immunoSEQ output contained only junctional sequences without quality scores, so filtering could not match that applied to full-length reads. To assign V/J genes and CDR3, sequences were annotated against IMGT germline references using PyIR, a Python wrapper for IgBLAST v1.9. Reads were filtered out if the reads had weak V/J assignments (E-value above 1e-6), no CDR3, stop codons, out-of-frame junctions, or ambiguous translated residues. V3J clonotypes were defined by identical inferred V gene, J gene, and CDR3 amino acid sequence. To compute the percentage overlap between repertoires, the number of shared unique clonotypes was divided by the size of the smaller repertoire. Three approaches were used to assess repertoire richness: RTK rarefaction, the Chao1 estimator, and Recon v2.1 estimates of unobserved clonotypes. Generation probabilities were computed with OLGA for all TCRbeta clonotypes obtained by the gDNA method from several donors. Not all clones reach the TCRdb copy of this immuneACCESS table, which keeps in-frame sequences only. Checked studies attribute under half of the gap to unresolved V genes and leave the rest unexplained. The D gene and trimming were derived from the DNA, and the V and J assignments and clone size from that table. Across this sample there are fewer than 1 million clones, with around 96% seen only once. Under 0.25% of the sample goes to the ten largest clones.

As concerns this clone: It has no known antigen specificity. Base quality data are lacking; no much larger clone is found one base away.

Trimming takes 6 bases off V and 3 bases off J; junction bases not matched to a gene: 11. The germline V gene specifies MDHEN as CDR1 and SYDVKM as CDR2. The CDR3 goes from the cysteine to the phenylalanine over 18 residues. This entry keeps only the CDR3 DNA: 54 bases, framed from base 1. Results and caveats for the whole study, not just this receptor: Clonotypes shared by all four sorted-subset donors showed higher generation probabilities than non-shared clonotypes. Because the study included only a small number of donors, the genetic and exposure-history diversity represented was limited. Rarefaction of sorted-subset datasets indicated incomplete sequencing despite the large sequencing depth. Only blood was sampled, and tissue TCR repertoires likely differ from those in blood. Naive subsets generally had larger estimated clonotype richness than memory subsets. Pairwise subsampling indicated that sequencing depth was expected to affect the degree of clonotype sharing among donors. Approximately 5% of naive CD4, 3.5% of naive CD8, around 2.3% of memory CD4, and 0.4% of memory CD8 clonotypes were shared across a few donors.

The source material was naive CD8+ T cells sorted from blood. This specimen's cell subset or site label, per the study, means: CD45RA+CCR7+. This receptor was identified in a man in his thirties or forties in good health. Here the chain combines TRBV28 and TRBJ2-3; 14 central bases correspond to TRBD2. CDR3 sequence: CASRDRGLAGASTDTQYF. The DNA sequence reads TGTGCCAGCAGGGATCGGGGACTAGCGGGAGCGAGTACAGATACGCAGTATTTT.